This TCR beta chain was obtained from a study of vaccination and CD4 T cells after COVID-19. For the study at large: The post-vaccine samples came a median roughly 79 days after dose two (range 14 to 241).

Of note for this clonotype: Its antigen is unknown.

Cultured CD4+ T cell DNA was sequenced using the Oncomine TCR Beta short-read assay. Via MiXCR, TCRdb re-called the PCR reads, giving one row per CDR3 protein. Among 10,000 to 15,000 distinct CDR3 sequences listed, 75% to 85% were seen once. Germline V gene sequence: CDR1 GTSNPN, CDR2 SVGIG (reference sequence). Trimming at V came to 4 bases and at J to 4 bases, leaving 11 bases not matched to a gene. CDR3 length: 15 amino acids. The treatment here: approximately 9-day PBMC culture with coronavirus spike peptide pools or control peptides (ViraFEST assay). The clonotype was recovered from a human donor who had recovered from COVID-19. Sequencing input: CD4+ T cells from blood, cultured in vitro. The V gene is TRBV30, the J gene TRBJ1-1, with 8 bases that match TRBD1. CDR3 nucleotides: TGTGCCTGGAACGCTAGGACAGGGCTTGGCACTGAAGCTTTCTTT. Translated, it gives CAWNARTGLGTEAFF.